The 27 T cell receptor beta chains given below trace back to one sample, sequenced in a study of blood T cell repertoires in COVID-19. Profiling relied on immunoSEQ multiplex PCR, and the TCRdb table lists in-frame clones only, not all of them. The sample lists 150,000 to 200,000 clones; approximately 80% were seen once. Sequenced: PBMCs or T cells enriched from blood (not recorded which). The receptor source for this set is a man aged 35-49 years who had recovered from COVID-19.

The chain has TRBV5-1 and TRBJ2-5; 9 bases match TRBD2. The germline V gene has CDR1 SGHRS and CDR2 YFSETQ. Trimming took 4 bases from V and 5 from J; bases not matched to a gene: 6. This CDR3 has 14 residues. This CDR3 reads CASSPRTSVETQYF. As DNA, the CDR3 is TGCGCCAGCAGCCCGAGGACTAGCGTGGAGACCCAGTACTTC.

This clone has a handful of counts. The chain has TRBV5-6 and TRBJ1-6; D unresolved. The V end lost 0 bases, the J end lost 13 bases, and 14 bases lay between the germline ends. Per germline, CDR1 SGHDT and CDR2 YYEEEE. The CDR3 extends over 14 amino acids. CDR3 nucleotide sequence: TGTGCCAGCAGCTTGGGGACCCTCGGGAAGCCCCTCCACTTT. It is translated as CASSLGTLGKPLHF.

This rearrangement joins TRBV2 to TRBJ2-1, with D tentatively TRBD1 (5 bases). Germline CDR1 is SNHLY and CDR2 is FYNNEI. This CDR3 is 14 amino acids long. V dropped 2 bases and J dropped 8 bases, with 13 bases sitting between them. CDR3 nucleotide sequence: TGTGCCAGCAGTGAAAGGGCCAGGGCGGATGAGCAGTTCTTC. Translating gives CASSERARADEQFF.

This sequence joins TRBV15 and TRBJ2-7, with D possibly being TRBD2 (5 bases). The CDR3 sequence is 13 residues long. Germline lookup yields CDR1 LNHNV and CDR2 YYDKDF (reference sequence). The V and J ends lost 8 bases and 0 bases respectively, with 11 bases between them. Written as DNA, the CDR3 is TGTGCCACCGGGTCCGGGGACTCCTACGAGCAGTACTTC. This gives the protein CATGSGDSYEQYF.

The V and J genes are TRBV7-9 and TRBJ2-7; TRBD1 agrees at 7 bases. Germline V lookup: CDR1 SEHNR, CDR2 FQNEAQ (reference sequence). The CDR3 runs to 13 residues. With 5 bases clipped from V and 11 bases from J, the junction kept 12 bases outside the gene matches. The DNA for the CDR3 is TGTGCCAGCAGCGCGACAGGGCTTTCGTTGAAGTACGTC. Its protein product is CASSATGLSLKYV.

The CDR3 coding sequence is TGTGCCTGGGAAAGGGGGGGCACTGAAGCTTTCTTT. It codes for CAWERGGTEAFF. The chain uses TRBV30 and TRBJ1-1; the D gene is possibly TRBD1 (6 bases). V was pared by 5 bases and J by 4 bases, with 11 bases between. The germline CDR1 and CDR2 sequences are GTSNPN and SVGIG (reference sequence). This CDR3 spans 12 amino acids.

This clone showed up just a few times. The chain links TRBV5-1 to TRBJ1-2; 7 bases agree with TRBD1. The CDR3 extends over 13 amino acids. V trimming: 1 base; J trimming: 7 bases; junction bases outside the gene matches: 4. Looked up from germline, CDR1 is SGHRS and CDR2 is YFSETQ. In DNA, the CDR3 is TGCGCCAGCAGCTTGACAGGGGCTAGTGGCTACACCTTC. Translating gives CASSLTGASGYTF. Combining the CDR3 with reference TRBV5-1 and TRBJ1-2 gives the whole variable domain KAGVTQTPRYLIKTRGQQVTLSCSPISGHRSVSWYQQTPGQGLQFLFEYFSETQRNKGNFPGRFSGRQFSNSRSEMNVSTLELGDSALYLCASSLTGASGYTFGSGTRLTVV.

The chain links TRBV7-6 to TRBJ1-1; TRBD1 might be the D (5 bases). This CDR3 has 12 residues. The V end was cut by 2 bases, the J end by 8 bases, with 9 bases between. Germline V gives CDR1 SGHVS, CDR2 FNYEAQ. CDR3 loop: CASSLFPGEAFF. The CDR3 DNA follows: TGTGCCAGCAGCTTATTTCCAGGGGAAGCTTTCTTT.

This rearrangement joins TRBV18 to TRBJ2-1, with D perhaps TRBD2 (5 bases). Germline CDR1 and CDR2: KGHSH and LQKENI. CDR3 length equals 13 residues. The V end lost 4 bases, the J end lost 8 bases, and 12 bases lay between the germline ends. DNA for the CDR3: TGTGCCAGCTCACGCCTGGAGGAGCATGAGCAGTTCTTC. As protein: CASSRLEEHEQFF.

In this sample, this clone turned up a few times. The CDR3 sequence is CSASGVPDTQYF. The CDR3 region has the DNA TGCAGTGCTAGTGGCGTCCCAGATACGCAGTATTTT. The J gene is TRBJ2-3, the V gene TRBV20-1; D remains unclear. Germline CDR1 is DFQATT and CDR2 is SNEGSKA (reference sequence). Trimming removed 3 bases at V and 4 bases at J, with 8 bases between. The CDR3 consists of 12 residues.

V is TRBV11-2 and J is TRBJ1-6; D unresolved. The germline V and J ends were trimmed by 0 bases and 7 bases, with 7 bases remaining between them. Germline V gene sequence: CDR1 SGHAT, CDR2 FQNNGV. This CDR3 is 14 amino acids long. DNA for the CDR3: TGTGCCAGCAGCTTAGAGGGCCGGAATTCACCCCTCCACTTT. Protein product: CASSLEGRNSPLHF.

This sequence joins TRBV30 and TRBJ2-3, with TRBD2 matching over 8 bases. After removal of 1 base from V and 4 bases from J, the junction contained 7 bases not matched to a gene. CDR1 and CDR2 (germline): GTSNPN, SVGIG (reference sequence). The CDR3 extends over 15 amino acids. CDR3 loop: CAWSAGSGAADTQYF. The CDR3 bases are TGTGCCTGGAGTGCGGGTAGCGGGGCCGCAGATACGCAGTATTTT.

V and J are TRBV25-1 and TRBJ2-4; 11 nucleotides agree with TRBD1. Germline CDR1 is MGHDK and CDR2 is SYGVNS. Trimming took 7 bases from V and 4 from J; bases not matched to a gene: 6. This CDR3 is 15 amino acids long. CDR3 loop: CASTVGTGGKNIQYF. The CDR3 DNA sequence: TGTGCCAGCACTGTCGGGACAGGGGGTAAAAACATTCAGTACTTC.

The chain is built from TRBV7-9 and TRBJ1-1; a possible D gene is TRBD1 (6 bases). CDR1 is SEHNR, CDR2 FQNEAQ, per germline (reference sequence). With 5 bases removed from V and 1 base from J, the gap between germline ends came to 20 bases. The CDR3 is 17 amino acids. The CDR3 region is CASSPSTGMVENTEAFF. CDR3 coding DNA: TGTGCCAGCAGCCCATCCACAGGGATGGTTGAGAACACTGAAGCTTTCTTT.

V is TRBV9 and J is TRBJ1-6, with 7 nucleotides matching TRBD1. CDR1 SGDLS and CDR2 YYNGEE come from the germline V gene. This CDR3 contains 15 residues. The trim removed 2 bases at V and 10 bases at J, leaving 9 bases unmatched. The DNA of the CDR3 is TGTGCCAGCAGCGTTAGGACAGGCTACGGATCACCCCTCCACTTT. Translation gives CASSVRTGYGSPLHF.

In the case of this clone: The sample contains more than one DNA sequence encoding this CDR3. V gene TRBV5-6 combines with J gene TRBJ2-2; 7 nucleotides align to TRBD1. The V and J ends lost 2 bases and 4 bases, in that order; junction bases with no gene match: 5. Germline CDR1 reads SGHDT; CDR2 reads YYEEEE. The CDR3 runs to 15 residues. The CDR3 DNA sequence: TGTGCCAGCAGCTTTCGGGACAGAAGCACCGGGGAGCTGTTTTTT. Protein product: CASSFRDRSTGELFF.

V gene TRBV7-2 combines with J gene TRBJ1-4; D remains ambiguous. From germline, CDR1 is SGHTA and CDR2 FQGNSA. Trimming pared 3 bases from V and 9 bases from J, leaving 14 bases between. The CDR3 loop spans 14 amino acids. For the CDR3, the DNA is TGTGCCAGCAGCTTTGGAGGCGCCGACCAAAAACTGTTTTTT. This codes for CASSFGGADQKLFF.

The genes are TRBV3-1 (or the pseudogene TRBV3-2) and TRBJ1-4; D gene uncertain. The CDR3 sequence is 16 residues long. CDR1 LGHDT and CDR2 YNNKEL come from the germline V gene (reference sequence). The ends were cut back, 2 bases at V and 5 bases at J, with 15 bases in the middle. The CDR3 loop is CASSQRSGLQNEKLFF. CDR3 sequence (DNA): TGTGCCAGCAGCCAAAGGTCCGGACTCCAGAATGAAAAACTGTTTTTT.

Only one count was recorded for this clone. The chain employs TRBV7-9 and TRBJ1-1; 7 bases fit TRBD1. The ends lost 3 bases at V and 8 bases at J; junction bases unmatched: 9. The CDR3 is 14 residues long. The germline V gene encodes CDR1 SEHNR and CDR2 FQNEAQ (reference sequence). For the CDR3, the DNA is TGTGCCAGCAGCTTTGAGGGGGCGACAACCGAAGCTTTCTTT. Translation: CASSFEGATTEAFF.

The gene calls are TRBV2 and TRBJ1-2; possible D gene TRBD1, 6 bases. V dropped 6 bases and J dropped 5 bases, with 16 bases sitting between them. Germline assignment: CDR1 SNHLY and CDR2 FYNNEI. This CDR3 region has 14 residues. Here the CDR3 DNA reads TGTGCCAGCAGGAGGGACACCCCTGAGTATGGCTACACCTTC. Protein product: CASRRDTPEYGYTF.

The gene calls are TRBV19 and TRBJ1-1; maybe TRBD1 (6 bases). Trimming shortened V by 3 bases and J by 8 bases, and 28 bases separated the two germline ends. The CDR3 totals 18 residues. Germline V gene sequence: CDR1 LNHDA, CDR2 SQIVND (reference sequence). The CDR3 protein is CASSIGRGAGRKSVEAFF. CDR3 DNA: TGTGCCAGTAGTATCGGTCGGGGGGCCGGGAGAAAGAGTGTGGAAGCTTTCTTT. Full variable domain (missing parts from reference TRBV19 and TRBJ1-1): DGGITQSPKYLFRKEGQNVTLSCEQNLNHDAMYWYRQDPGQGLRLIYYSQIVNDFQKGDIAEGYSVSREKKESFPLTVTSAQKNPTAFYLCASSIGRGAGRKSVEAFFGQGTRLTVV.

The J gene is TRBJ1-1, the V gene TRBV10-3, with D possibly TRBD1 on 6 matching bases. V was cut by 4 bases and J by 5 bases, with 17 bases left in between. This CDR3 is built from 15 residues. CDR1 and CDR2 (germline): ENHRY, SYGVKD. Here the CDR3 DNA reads TGTGCCATCAGTGCTTTGTCGGGGGGCGCAACTGAAGCTTTCTTT. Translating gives CAISALSGGATEAFF.

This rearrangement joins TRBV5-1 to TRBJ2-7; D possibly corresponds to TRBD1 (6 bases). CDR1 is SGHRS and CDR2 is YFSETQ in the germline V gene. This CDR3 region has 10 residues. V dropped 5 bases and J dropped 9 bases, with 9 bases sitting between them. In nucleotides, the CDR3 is TGCGCCAGCAGTGGGGGCGGGCAGTACTTC. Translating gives CASSGGGQYF.

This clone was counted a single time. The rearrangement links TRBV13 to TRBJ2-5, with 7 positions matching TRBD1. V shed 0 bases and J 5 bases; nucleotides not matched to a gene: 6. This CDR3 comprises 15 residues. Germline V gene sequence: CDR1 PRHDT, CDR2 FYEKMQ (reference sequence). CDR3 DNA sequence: TGTGCCAGCAGCTTAGGCCGCGCCAGGGGGGAGACCCAGTACTTC. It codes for CASSLGRARGETQYF.

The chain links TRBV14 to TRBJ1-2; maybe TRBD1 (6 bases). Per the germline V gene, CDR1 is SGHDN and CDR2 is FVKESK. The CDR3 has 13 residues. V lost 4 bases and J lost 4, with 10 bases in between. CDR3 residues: CASSLGQFYGYTF. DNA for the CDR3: TGTGCCAGCAGCCTCGGACAGTTCTATGGCTACACCTTC.

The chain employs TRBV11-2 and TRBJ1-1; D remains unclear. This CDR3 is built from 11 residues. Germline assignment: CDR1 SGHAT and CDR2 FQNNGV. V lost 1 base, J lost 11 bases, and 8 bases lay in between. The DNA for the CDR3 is TGTGCCAGCAGCTTAGGGGCCGTGGCTTTCTTT. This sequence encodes CASSLGAVAFF.

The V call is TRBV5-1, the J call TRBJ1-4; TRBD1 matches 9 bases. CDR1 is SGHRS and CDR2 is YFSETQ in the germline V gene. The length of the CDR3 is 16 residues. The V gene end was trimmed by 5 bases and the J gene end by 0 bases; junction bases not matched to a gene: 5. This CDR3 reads CASRGTGIATNEKLFF. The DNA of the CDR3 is TGCGCCAGCAGAGGGACAGGGATAGCAACTAATGAAAAACTGTTTTTT.